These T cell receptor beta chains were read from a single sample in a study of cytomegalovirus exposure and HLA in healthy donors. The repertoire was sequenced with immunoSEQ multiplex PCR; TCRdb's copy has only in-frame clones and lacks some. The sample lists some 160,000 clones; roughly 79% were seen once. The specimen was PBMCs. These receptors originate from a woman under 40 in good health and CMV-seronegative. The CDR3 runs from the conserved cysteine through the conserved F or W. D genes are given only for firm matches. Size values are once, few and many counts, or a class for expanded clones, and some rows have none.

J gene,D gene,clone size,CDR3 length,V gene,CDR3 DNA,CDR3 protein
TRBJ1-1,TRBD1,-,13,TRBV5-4,TGTGCCAGCAACTCACCACAGGGGGCTGAAGCTTTCTTT,CASNSPQGAEAFF
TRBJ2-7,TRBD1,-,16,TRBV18,TGTGCCAGCTCACATCTCCCGGGACAGGGAACCTACGAGCAGTACTTC,CASSHLPGQGTYEQYF
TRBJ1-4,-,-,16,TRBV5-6,TGTGCCAGCAGCTTGGTGGGGGCAGGGACTAATGAAAAACTGTTTTTT,CASSLVGAGTNEKLFF
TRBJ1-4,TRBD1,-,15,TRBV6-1,TGTGCCAGCAGTGAACCCCAGGGGGCGGTTGAAAAACTGTTTTTT,CASSEPQGAVEKLFF
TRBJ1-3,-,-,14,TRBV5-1,TGCGCCAGCAGCCCGGGACTAAGTGGAAACACCATATATTTT,CASSPGLSGNTIYF
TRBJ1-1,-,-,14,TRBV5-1,TGCGCCAGCAGCTTGGTTCAGGGTTTCACTGAAGCTTTCTTT,CASSLVQGFTEAFF
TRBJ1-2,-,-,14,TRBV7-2,TGTGCCAGCAGCCCGAAAGGACTCTCCCAGGGCTACACCTTC,CASSPKGLSQGYTF
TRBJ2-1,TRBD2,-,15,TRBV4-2,TGTGCCAGCAGCCCCCGACTAGCCGGATACAATGAGCAGTTCTTC,CASSPRLAGYNEQFF
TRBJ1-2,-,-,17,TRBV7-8,TGTGCCAGCAGCTTAGTCACTGGAAATGGAGGGGCTTATGGCTACACCTTC,CASSLVTGNGGAYGYTF
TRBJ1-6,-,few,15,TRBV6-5,TGTGCCAGCTCCAGGACAAGCTCCTATAATTCACCCCTCCACTTT,CASSRTSSYNSPLHF
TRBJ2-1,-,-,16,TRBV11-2,TGTGCCAGCAGCCTCCCCTGGGGCACACGAGGTAATGAGCAGTTCTTC,CASSLPWGTRGNEQFF
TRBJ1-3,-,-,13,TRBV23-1,TGCGCCAGCACAGGGGATGTAGGAAACACCATATATTTT,CASTGDVGNTIYF
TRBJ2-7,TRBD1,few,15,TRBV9,TGTGCCAGCAGCGACCACCGGGACAGTCCCTACGAGCAGTACTTC,CASSDHRDSPYEQYF
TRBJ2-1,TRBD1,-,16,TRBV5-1,TGCGCCAGCAGCTTGGGCGTGACAGGGCTCTACAATGAGCAGTTCTTC,CASSLGVTGLYNEQFF
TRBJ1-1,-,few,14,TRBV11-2,TGTGCCAGCAGCTTAGTTCCAGGGCCCACTGAAGCTTTCTTT,CASSLVPGPTEAFF
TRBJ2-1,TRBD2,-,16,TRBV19,TGTGCCAGTAGTGGGCTTGGGCTAGCGGGGGGCCTAGAGCAGTTCTTC,CASSGLGLAGGLEQFF
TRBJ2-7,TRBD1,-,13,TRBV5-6,TGTGCCAGCAGTCGGGGACAGGCATACGAGCAGTACTTC,CASSRGQAYEQYF
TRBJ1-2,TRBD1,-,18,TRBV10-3,TGTGCCATCAGTGAGTCGTTCAGGACAGGGAACCCAAACTATGGCTACACCTTC,CAISESFRTGNPNYGYTF
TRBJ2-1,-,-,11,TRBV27,TGTGCCAGCAGCGCCGGGAATGAGCAGTTCTTC,CASSAGNEQFF
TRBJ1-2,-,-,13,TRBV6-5,TGTGCCAGCAGTGGGCCGGGGGGGACCGGCTACACCTTC,CASSGPGGTGYTF
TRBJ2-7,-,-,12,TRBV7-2,TGTGCCAGCAGCCGACCGAGGGGGAAACAGTACTTC,CASSRPRGKQYF
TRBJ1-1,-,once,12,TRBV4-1,TGCGCCAGCAGCCACGGAGAGACTGAAGCTTTCTTT,CASSHGETEAFF
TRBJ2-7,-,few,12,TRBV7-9,TGTGCCAGCAGCCAGGACAGCTACGAGCAGTACTTC,CASSQDSYEQYF
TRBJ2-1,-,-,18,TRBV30,TGTGCCTGGAGTGTACTCGGTCGGAGTCTAGCGCGGAACAATGAGCAGTTCTTC,CAWSVLGRSLARNNEQFF
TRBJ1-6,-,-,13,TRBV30,TGTGCCTGGAGCGGCAGGGCCGATTCACCCCTCCACTTT,CAWSGRADSPLHF
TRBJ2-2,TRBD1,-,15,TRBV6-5,TGTGCCAGCAGAAGGACAGGCCATAACACCGGGGAGCTGTTTTTT,CASRRTGHNTGELFF
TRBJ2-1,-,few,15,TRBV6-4,TGTGCCAGCAGTGAAGCCAGGGCCCCCTACAATGAGCAGTTCTTC,CASSEARAPYNEQFF
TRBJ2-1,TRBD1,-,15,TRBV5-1,TGCGCCAGCAGCGAAGGACAGGGTGGATACAATGAGCAGTTCTTC,CASSEGQGGYNEQFF
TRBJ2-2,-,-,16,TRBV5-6,TGTGCCAGCAGCCAAAACCGGGACACTTACACCGGGGAGCTGTTTTTT,CASSQNRDTYTGELFF
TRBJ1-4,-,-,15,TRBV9,TGTGCCAGCAGCCCAGGGTACGGACAAAATGAAAAACTGTTTTTT,CASSPGYGQNEKLFF
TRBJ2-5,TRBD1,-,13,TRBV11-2,TGTGCCAGCAGCCCAACAGGGGGAGAGACCCAGTACTTC,CASSPTGGETQYF
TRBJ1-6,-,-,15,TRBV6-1,TGTGCCAGCAGAAACGGGGGGCAGTTGAATTCACCCCTCCACTTT,CASRNGGQLNSPLHF
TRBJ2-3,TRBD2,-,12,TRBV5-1,TGCGCCAGCAGGACTAGCGCAGATACGCAGTATTTT,CASRTSADTQYF
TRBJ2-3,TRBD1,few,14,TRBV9,TGTGCCAGCAACGACAGGGGCCGCACAGATACGCAGTATTTT,CASNDRGRTDTQYF
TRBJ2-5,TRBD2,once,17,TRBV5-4,TGTGCCAGCAGCTTGGACTCCAGCGGGGTGCTTAAAGAGACCCAGTACTTC,CASSLDSSGVLKETQYF
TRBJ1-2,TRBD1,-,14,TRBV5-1,TGCGCCAGCAGCGCCCCGACAGGGAACTATGGCTACACCTTC,CASSAPTGNYGYTF
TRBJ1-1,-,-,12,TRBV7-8,TGTGCCAGCAGCTCAGGGATAGCTGAAGCTTTCTTT,CASSSGIAEAFF
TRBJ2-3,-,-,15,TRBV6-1,TGTGCCAGCAGTGCAGGGGAGGGTGGCACAGATACGCAGTATTTT,CASSAGEGGTDTQYF
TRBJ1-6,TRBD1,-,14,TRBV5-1,TGCGCCAGCAGCTTGACAGGGGGTAATTCACCCCTCCACTTT,CASSLTGGNSPLHF
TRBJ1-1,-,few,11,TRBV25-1,TGTGCCAGCAGCCGGGTTGGTGAAGCTTTCTTT,CASSRVGEAFF
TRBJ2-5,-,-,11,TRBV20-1,TGCAGTGCTCCCAGGGGAGAGACCCAGTACTTC,CSAPRGETQYF
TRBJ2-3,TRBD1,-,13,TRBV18,TGTGCCAGCTCCCTTACAGGGGTAGATACGCAGTATTTT,CASSLTGVDTQYF
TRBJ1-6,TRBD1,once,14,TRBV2,TGTGCCAGCAGCCAGACAGGGCAGGATTCACCCCTCCACTTT,CASSQTGQDSPLHF
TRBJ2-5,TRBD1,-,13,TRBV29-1,TGCAGCGTACAGGGGGCCCTTCAAGAGACCCAGTACTTC,CSVQGALQETQYF
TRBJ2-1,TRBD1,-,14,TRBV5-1,TGCGCCAGCAGCTCCGCACAGGGGGCCGGGGAGCAGTTCTTC,CASSSAQGAGEQFF
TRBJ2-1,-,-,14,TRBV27,TGTGCCAGCAGTACATCAACAGGAGACAATGAGCAGTTCTTC,CASSTSTGDNEQFF
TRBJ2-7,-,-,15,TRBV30,TGTGCCTGGAGTGGAGGCTCTCCGTACTCCTACGAGCAGTACTTC,CAWSGGSPYSYEQYF
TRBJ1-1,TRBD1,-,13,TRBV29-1,TGCAGCGTTGAGGGCAGGGGGGCCACTGAAGCTTTCTTT,CSVEGRGATEAFF
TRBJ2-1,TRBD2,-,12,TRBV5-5,TGTGCCAGCAGCCCGGAGCGGGGTGAGCAGTTCTTC,CASSPERGEQFF
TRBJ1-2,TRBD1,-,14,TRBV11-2,TGTGCCAGCAGCCCGCCCGGACAGGTCTATGGCTACACCTTC,CASSPPGQVYGYTF
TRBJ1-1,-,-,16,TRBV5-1,TGCGCCAGCAGCTTGGAAGGCGTACGAGGCGGCACTGAAGCTTTCTTT,CASSLEGVRGGTEAFF
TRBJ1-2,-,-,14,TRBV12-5,TGTGCTAGTGGTTCGCATACAGGGCTCTATGGCTACACCTTC,CASGSHTGLYGYTF
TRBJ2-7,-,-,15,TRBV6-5,TGTGCCAGCAGTTACGCGGACAGAAGCTCCTACGAGCAGTACTTC,CASSYADRSSYEQYF